This T cell receptor beta chain was sequenced in a study of blood T cells in healthy people across ages. This clonotype was seen at least ten times. Trimming removed 1 base from V and 6 bases from J, with 8 bases in between. This CDR3 has 13 residues. The germline V gene has CDR1 LGHDT and CDR2 YNNKEL (reference sequence). Sample-barcoded 5' priming and a J-beta primer mix drove a second PCR of about 7 to 12 cycles. TCRdb re-analysed the 5' RACE reads in MiXCR, keeping a single row per CDR3 protein. This sample has about 640,000 distinct CDR3 sequences, with about 30% found just once. The sequence was obtained from a woman over 75 in good health. This chain uses TRBV3-1 with TRBJ2-3; D not resolved. Sequencing was carried out using blood. The CDR3 bases are TGTGCCAGCAGCCAAGGACCCGGGGATACGCAGTATTTT. Translating it yields CASSQGPGDTQYF.